Below are 25 T cell receptor beta chains sequenced from a single sample in a study of shared clonotypes between healthy human individuals. TCRdb's table, derived via immunoSEQ multiplex PCR, lists solely in-frame clones and lacks some. The table records 2 million to 2.5 million clones, 85% to 95% of them present only once. The sample taken for sequencing was naive CD4+ T cells from PBMCs. Regarding subset: CD45RA+ positively selected. These receptors all stem from a man younger than 35 in good health. Some clones in this sample may be carry-over from other donors' samples.

This clone is a singleton in its sample. V is TRBV30 and J is TRBJ1-1; 8 bases are shared with TRBD1. Germline trimming cut 0 bases from V and 4 bases from J; bases unmatched to any gene: 13. The germline V gene encodes CDR1 GTSNPN and CDR2 SVGIG (reference sequence). CDR3 size: 17 residues. The CDR3 DNA is TGTGCCTGGAGTGTACAGGGGGGGCCGAACTCTGCCACTGAAGCTTTCTTT. This sequence encodes CAWSVQGGPNSATEAFF.

This clone came up once. The chain combines TRBV29-1 with TRBJ2-1, with D possibly being TRBD2 (6 bases). CDR1 is SQVTM and CDR2 is ANQGSEA in the germline V gene. Trimming cost V 4 bases and J 3 bases, with 16 bases left between them. CDR3 length equals 15 residues. CDR3 amino acids: CSVARGSGGYNEQFF. The DNA of the CDR3 is TGCAGCGTTGCCCGGGGTAGCGGTGGCTACAATGAGCAGTTCTTC.

This rearrangement joins TRBV14 to TRBJ1-4, with 7 nucleotides matching TRBD1. J lost 7 bases, V lost 6 bases, and 8 bases had no gene match. The germline CDR1 and CDR2 sequences are SGHDN and FVKESK. This CDR3 is 14 amino acids long. CDR3 nucleotides: TGTGCCAGCAGGCAGGGGGGCGTAGGTGAAAAACTGTTTTTT. Translated: CASRQGGVGEKLFF.

This clone was seen only once. The J gene is TRBJ2-7, the V gene TRBV14; 7 nucleotides line up with TRBD1. CDR3 length: 15 residues. V lost 5 bases and J lost 5; bases outside the gene matches: 12. Germline loops: CDR1 SGHDN, CDR2 FVKESK. This CDR3 reads CASSSMTGRLDEQYF. As DNA, the CDR3 is TGTGCCAGCAGCTCGATGACAGGGCGGCTGGACGAGCAGTACTTC. The whole variable domain, filled in from reference TRBV14 and TRBJ2-7, reads EAGVTQFPSHSVIEKGQTVTLRCDPISGHDNLYWYRRVMGKEIKFLLHFVKESKQDESGMPNNRFLAERTGGTYSTLKVQPAELEDSGVYFCASSSMTGRLDEQYFGPGTRLTVT.

The count of this clone is one. The chain recombines TRBV10-3 with TRBJ2-7, with D tentatively TRBD2 (5 bases). V lost 10 bases and J lost 6, with 19 bases in between. Germline CDR1 is ENHRY and CDR2 is SYGVKD. The CDR3 covers 13 residues. CDR3 in DNA: TGTGCCACCACCCCTTCTGTCGGAGGCGAGCAGTACTTC. This codes for CATTPSVGGEQYF.

The chain combines TRBV5-1 with TRBJ1-1; 9 positions match TRBD1. The germline CDR1 and CDR2 sequences are SGHRS and YFSETQ. The length of the CDR3 is 18 residues. Losses at the gene ends were 0 bases for V and 1 base for J; bases not matched to a gene: 10. The CDR3, as DNA: TGCGCCAGCAGCTTGGGAGGGACAGGGTCTTGGGGGAACACTGAAGCTTTCTTT. This sequence encodes CASSLGGTGSWGNTEAFF.

The chain couples TRBV9 to TRBJ2-3, with D perhaps given as TRBD1 or TRBD2 (5 bases each). The ends were cut back, 1 base at V and 2 bases at J, with 14 bases in the middle. The CDR3 consists of 16 residues. Germline CDR1 SGDLS, CDR2 YYNGEE. The CDR3: CASSVRGDGNTDTQYF. As DNA, the CDR3 is TGTGCCAGCAGCGTACGAGGGGACGGAAACACAGATACGCAGTATTTT.

The V and J genes are TRBV9 and TRBJ1-3; D is unresolved. The V gene's germline CDR1 is SGDLS and CDR2 YYNGEE. V lost 6 bases and J lost 4, with 17 bases in between. The CDR3 loop spans 15 amino acids. In DNA form, the CDR3 reads TGTGCCAGCACTCCTACCGAGGGAACCGGAAACACCATATATTTT. This codes for CASTPTEGTGNTIYF.

The chain combines TRBV5-1 with TRBJ2-2, with 7 nucleotides matching TRBD1. The CDR3 runs 14 residues. The germline V gene encodes CDR1 SGHRS and CDR2 YFSETQ. V lost 4 bases to trimming and J lost 4 bases; unmatched junction nucleotides: 4. This chain's CDR3 is CASSRGQGTGELFF. As DNA, the CDR3 is TGCGCCAGCAGCAGGGGGCAAGGCACCGGGGAGCTGTTTTTT.

This clone was found once. Distinct nucleotide sequences in the sample also encode this CDR3. The V gene is TRBV5-1, the J gene TRBJ2-5; D is unresolved. The length of the CDR3 is 13 residues. Germline assignment: CDR1 SGHRS and CDR2 YFSETQ. V was trimmed by 0 bases and J by 3 bases, leaving 6 bases between them. CDR3 sequence: CASSLGGEETQYF. The CDR3 bases are TGCGCCAGCAGCTTGGGAGGTGAAGAGACCCAGTACTTC.

The genes are TRBV6-6 and TRBJ1-1; D might be TRBD1 (6 bases). Germline CDR1 and CDR2: MNHNY and SVGAGI (reference sequence). This CDR3 is 15 amino acids long. V lost 7 bases to trimming and J lost 0 bases, with 15 bases between them. The CDR3 loop is CASTNGGQMNTEAFF. CDR3 coding DNA: TGTGCCAGCACAAACGGGGGACAAATGAACACTGAAGCTTTCTTT.

The chain combines TRBV7-8 with TRBJ1-1; D possibly corresponds to TRBD1 (5 bases). Trimming removed 1 base at V and 7 bases at J, with 13 bases between. The CDR3 is 14 residues long. Germline lookup yields CDR1 SGHVS and CDR2 FQNEAQ. The CDR3 here is CASSLGGRTVEAFF. CDR3 DNA: TGTGCCAGCAGCTTAGGGGGCCGCACGGTTGAAGCTTTCTTT.

This sequence joins TRBV30 and TRBJ2-7, with 7 bases matching TRBD1. The CDR3 has 14 residues. J was trimmed by 5 bases and V by 4 bases; bases with no gene match: 11. The germline V gene has CDR1 GTSNPN and CDR2 SVGIG (reference sequence). The CDR3 sequence is CAWTGTALGNEQYF. The CDR3 nucleotides read TGTGCCTGGACCGGGACAGCCCTGGGAAACGAGCAGTACTTC. The full variable domain, in which reference TRBV30 and TRBJ2-7 provide the parts outside the CDR3, is SQTIHQWPATLVQPVGSPLSLECTVEGTSNPNLYWYRQAAGRGLQLLFYSVGIGQISSEVPQNLSASRPQDRQFILSSKKLLLSDSGFYLCAWTGTALGNEQYFGPGTRLTVT.

This chain uses TRBV19 with TRBJ2-3; tentative D call: TRBD1 (5 bases). V dropped 5 bases and J dropped 7 bases, with 13 bases sitting between them. CDR1 and CDR2 (germline): LNHDA, SQIVND (reference sequence). This CDR3 region has 13 residues. CDR3 nucleotides: TGTGCCAGTAGTGGAACGCAGGGAAATACGCAGTATTTT. Translating gives CASSGTQGNTQYF.

J is TRBJ2-7 and V is TRBV5-1; no clear D gene. The CDR3 has 17 amino acids. The V end was cut by 2 bases, the J end by 0 bases, with 18 bases between. The germline V gene has CDR1 SGHRS and CDR2 YFSETQ. CDR3 nucleotides: TGCGCCAGCAGCTTTTTACCCAGGACCTCCCCCTCCTACGAGCAGTACTTC. Protein: CASSFLPRTSPSYEQYF. The entire variable domain, with the rest obtained from reference TRBV5-1 and TRBJ2-7, is as follows: KAGVTQTPRYLIKTRGQQVTLSCSPISGHRSVSWYQQTPGQGLQFLFEYFSETQRNKGNFPGRFSGRQFSNSRSEMNVSTLELGDSALYLCASSFLPRTSPSYEQYFGPGTRLTVT.

The chain recombines TRBV4-3 with TRBJ2-5, with unresolved D. V lost 4 bases and J 4 bases, leaving 28 bases between the germline ends. From germline, CDR1 is LGHNA and CDR2 YSLEER. The CDR3 is made up of 19 amino acids. The CDR3, as DNA: TGCGCCAGCAGCCCAAATTATGCCCACGCAAATAAAGGCCCAGAGACCCAGTACTTC. This gives the protein CASSPNYAHANKGPETQYF.

The rearrangement joins TRBV18 to TRBJ1-2; a possible D gene is TRBD1 (5 bases). The CDR3 has 14 residues. Germline-derived CDR1 and CDR2 are KGHSH and LQKENI. V gave up 6 bases and J gave up 4 bases, with 15 bases separating them. This CDR3 reads CASSPDRNFYGYTF. The CDR3 nucleotides read TGTGCCAGCTCGCCCGACAGAAATTTCTATGGCTACACCTTC.

The rearrangement links TRBV10-3 to TRBJ2-3; D is undetermined. The V gene lost 3 bases and the J gene lost 2 bases, with 9 bases spanning the gap. This CDR3 has 14 amino acids. From germline, CDR1 is ENHRY and CDR2 SYGVKD. CDR3 in amino acids: CAISEAANTDTQYF. The CDR3 region has the DNA TGTGCCATCAGTGAAGCTGCGAACACAGATACGCAGTATTTT.

The J gene is TRBJ1-1, the V gene TRBV5-1; D may be TRBD1 (6 bases). Germline CDR1 and CDR2: SGHRS and YFSETQ. This CDR3 is 16 amino acids long. V shed 0 bases and J shed 4 bases, with 16 bases lying between them. The CDR3 spells CASSLVGQGIGTEAFF. The CDR3 DNA reads TGCGCCAGCAGCTTGGTCGGGCAGGGGATTGGCACTGAAGCTTTCTTT.

The chain has TRBV5-1 and TRBJ1-2; 7 bases match TRBD1. CDR1 is SGHRS and CDR2 is YFSETQ in the germline V gene. The CDR3 extends over 14 amino acids. The V segment lost 4 bases and the J segment 4 bases; nucleotides outside the gene matches: 7. The CDR3 bases are TGCGCCAGCAGCCCCGGGACAGCCTTCTATGGCTACACCTTC. Protein product: CASSPGTAFYGYTF.

The CDR3 reads CASSQNGQWKYF. As DNA, the CDR3 is TGTGCCAGCAGTCAAAATGGGCAGTGGAAGTACTTC. The chain combines TRBV2 with TRBJ2-7, with no clear D. This CDR3 spans 12 amino acids. Germline CDR1 and CDR2: SNHLY and FYNNEI. The V end lost 5 bases, the J end lost 11 bases, and 16 bases lay between the germline ends.

The V call is TRBV5-1, the J call TRBJ2-3; tentatively, D is TRBD2 (6 bases). Germline CDR1 reads SGHRS; CDR2 reads YFSETQ. The CDR3 has 12 amino acids. Trimming took 5 bases from V and 12 from J, leaving 16 bases between them. The CDR3 loop is CASSTAGEKQYF. The CDR3 DNA follows: TGCGCCAGCAGTACAGCGGGCGAAAAACAGTATTTT.

Points on this clone: The same CDR3 also results from other DNA sequences found in this sample. The chain links TRBV27 to TRBJ1-1; perhaps TRBD1 as D (5 bases). Germline V gene data show CDR1 as MNHEY and CDR2 as SMNVEV (reference sequence). Trimming took 3 bases from V and 1 from J, leaving 6 bases between them. The length of the CDR3 is 13 residues. This CDR3 reads CASSFRENTEAFF. In DNA form, the CDR3 reads TGTGCCAGCAGTTTCAGGGAGAACACTGAAGCTTTCTTT.

This chain links TRBV5-1 with TRBJ1-2; TRBD1 aligns across 9 bases. Germline CDR1 and CDR2: SGHRS and YFSETQ. The junction had 8 bases not matched to a gene; V was cut back by 4 bases and J by 4 bases. This CDR3 is built from 15 residues. CDR3 residues: CASSHQGQGTYGYTF. The CDR3 DNA reads TGCGCCAGCAGCCACCAGGGACAGGGAACCTATGGCTACACCTTC.

Worth noting for this clone: The same CDR3 also results from other DNA sequences found in this sample. This rearrangement joins TRBV20-1 to TRBJ2-5; D remains unclear. The CDR3 is 11 amino acids. The V end was cut by 3 bases, the J end by 5 bases, with 7 bases between. The V gene's germline CDR1 is DFQATT and CDR2 SNEGSKA (reference sequence). The CDR3 spells CSASSRETQYF. Written as DNA, the CDR3 is TGCAGTGCTAGCTCTCGGGAGACCCAGTACTTC.